The rows below give T cell receptor beta chains drawn from one sample of a study of cytomegalovirus exposure and HLA in healthy donors. Method: immunoSEQ multiplex PCR; TCRdb's copy keeps in-frame clones and lacks some. The sample lists about 68,000 clones; roughly four fifths were seen once. The sample was PBMCs. These receptors were obtained from a human donor in good health. CDR3s leave out the opening cysteine and the closing phenylalanine or tryptophan. The order of the fields is J gene, V gene, clone size, CDR3 protein. Clone size is given for some rows only: seen once, a few or many times, or a class if the clone is expanded.

J: TRBJ1-2
V: TRBV29-1
size: -
CDR3: SVDLGTGEGYT

J: TRBJ2-2
V: TRBV2
size: -
CDR3: ASRRGGFGTGELF

J: TRBJ1-4
V: TRBV19
size: -
CDR3: ASSATGIGEKLF

J: TRBJ2-2
V: TRBV14
size: -
CDR3: ASSQAWEGAKLF

J: TRBJ1-3
V: TRBV10-3
size: -
CDR3: AISDGGSGAYTIY

J: TRBJ2-3
V: TRBV2
size: -
CDR3: ASSDPSGGTDTQY

J: TRBJ2-2
V: TRBV6-5
size: -
CDR3: ASSYSDSGVPGELF

J: TRBJ1-2
V: TRBV19
size: -
CDR3: ASSSTGRLVGYT

J: TRBJ1-3
V: TRBV2
size: -
CDR3: ASSDIGNTIY

J: TRBJ2-1
V: TRBV30
size: few
CDR3: AWNEGLAGGSEQF

J: TRBJ2-2
V: TRBV2
size: -
CDR3: ASKGVGTTGELF

J: TRBJ1-6
V: TRBV27
size: -
CDR3: ASSPPLRVSGNSPLH

J: TRBJ2-7
V: TRBV7-8
size: -
CDR3: ASSLAMGGTYEQY

J: TRBJ2-1
V: TRBV29-1
size: -
CDR3: SVEKLAGRYNEQF

J: TRBJ2-1
V: TRBV5-4
size: once
CDR3: ASSWANYNEQF

J: TRBJ2-7
V: TRBV6-6
size: few
CDR3: ASSPDLAGQSYEQY

J: TRBJ1-2
V: TRBV7-6
size: -
CDR3: ASSLTVNYGYP

J: TRBJ1-5
V: TRBV28
size: few
CDR3: ASSRAGGDSNQPQH

J: TRBJ2-2
V: TRBV11-2
size: few
CDR3: ASSPGTPLVGELF

J: TRBJ1-2
V: TRBV7-9
size: -
CDR3: ASSFGTGEHYYGYT

J: TRBJ2-2
V: TRBV6-6
size: -
CDR3: ASSRGGGTGELF

J: TRBJ1-2
V: TRBV2
size: -
CDR3: ASRGSGYGYT

J: TRBJ2-7
V: TRBV6-6
size: -
CDR3: ASSYSGQGREQY

J: TRBJ1-3
V: TRBV5-8
size: -
CDR3: ASSFLQGYSGNTIY

J: TRBJ2-5
V: TRBV9
size: -
CDR3: ASSETEGVTETQY

J: TRBJ2-5
V: TRBV2
size: -
CDR3: ASKQGGRETQY

J: TRBJ2-6
V: TRBV14
size: -
CDR3: ASSGWTGKGVANVLT

J: TRBJ2-3
V: TRBV7-9
size: -
CDR3: ASSLGTGTDTQY

J: TRBJ2-1
V: TRBV5-1
size: once
CDR3: ASSLVAGGNPGYNEQF

J: TRBJ1-5
V: TRBV7-2
size: few
CDR3: ASSSGTGGNQPQH

J: TRBJ1-1
V: TRBV6-1
size: -
CDR3: ASTGQGWNTEAF

J: TRBJ1-6
V: TRBV2
size: -
CDR3: ASSSGGISPLH

J: TRBJ2-1
V: TRBV11-2
size: -
CDR3: ASSFGQSSYNEQF

J: TRBJ1-1
V: TRBV5-1
size: once
CDR3: ASSPGTAINTEAF

J: TRBJ1-6
V: TRBV7-8
size: once
CDR3: ASSPTRDTRSPLH

J: TRBJ2-5
V: TRBV5-1
size: -
CDR3: ASSLELQGAETQY

J: TRBJ2-7
V: TRBV20-1
size: -
CDR3: SAGGAEQY

J: TRBJ2-1
V: TRBV7-2
size: -
CDR3: ASSSVSSAAPTTNEQF

J: TRBJ2-2
V: TRBV14
size: once
CDR3: ASSGDRDWQNTGELF

J: TRBJ1-2
V: TRBV5-4
size: once
CDR3: ASSLRQGADNYGYT

J: TRBJ2-5
V: TRBV5-4
size: -
CDR3: ASSSGQSQETQY

J: TRBJ2-7
V: TRBV5-4
size: once
CDR3: ASSPIGTERDEQY

J: TRBJ1-1
V: TRBV5-1
size: -
CDR3: ASSPSGTDTEAF

J: TRBJ1-2
V: TRBV19
size: few
CDR3: ASRMLDGVYT

J: TRBJ2-1
V: TRBV11-2
size: -
CDR3: ASSLAPDRGLRDEQF

J: TRBJ2-7
V: TRBV15
size: -
CDR3: ATSRRDGNYEQY

J: TRBJ2-7
V: TRBV7-2
size: few
CDR3: ASSLTGASEYEQY

J: TRBJ1-4
V: TRBV15
size: few
CDR3: ATLNREFGNNEKLF

J: TRBJ1-4
V: TRBV28
size: -
CDR3: ASSPLGQAAYFTNEKLF

J: TRBJ2-5
V: TRBV2
size: -
CDR3: ASSSDSPGETQY

J: TRBJ1-2
V: TRBV5-1
size: -
CDR3: ASSLAGTAVYGYT